The source of this T cell receptor beta chain is a study of blood T cells in healthy people across ages (dated by TCRdb to the mid-2010s). Describing the broader study: In model experiments, template switching captured about one uniquely barcoded TCR beta cDNA molecule for every two T cells. To avoid experimental bias, donors of different ages were randomly spread across the sequencing lanes. The study analyzed two additional independent replicas of 1 million unique cDNA reads from the same blood draw for two donors, one aged 18 to 29 and one aged 80 or older. Using deep sequencing normalized with unique cDNA molecular identifiers, the study measured how TCR beta repertoire diversity changes with age. The donors were divided into four age groups: young (average approximately 17 years), middle-aged (around 41), aged (approximately 59) and long-lived (about 90). General conclusions and limits of the study: There was a strong correlation between observed TCR beta diversity and the percentage of naive T cells measured by flow cytometry. Since profiling was done on bulk unsorted PBMCs, naive and antigen-experienced compartments could not be conclusively compared. Estimates of total diversity based on one million sequenced T cells were considered lower bounds and underestimates. Observed TCR beta diversity per million T cells fell roughly linearly with age, and a significant reduction was already apparent by age roughly 40. Because donor CMV infection status was unknown, age-related changes in expanded clonotypes were potentially confounded. Compared with the aged group, the long-lived group had more naive CD4+ T cells, fewer expanded clones and increased TCR diversity, a pattern suggesting age selection.

Donors were 35 to 40 systemically healthy Caucasian individuals from Russia aged roughly 6 to 95 years. Around 9.7 milliliters of peripheral blood were collected from each donor into EDTA-treated Vacutainer tubes. Ficoll-Paque density-gradient centrifugation was used to isolate PBMCs, with at least 7 million per sample. Trizol reagent was used to extract total RNA from the PBMCs, yielding at least 5.5 micrograms per sample. Naive CD45RAhigh/CD27high T cell percentages were measured by flow cytometry on a PBMC aliquot from every donor. Reading from cysteine to phenylalanine, the CDR3 counts 13 amino acids. Just CDR3 DNA is preserved here, 39 bases in frame from base 1. Ends trimmed: V by 6 bases, J by 8 bases; bases unmatched to a gene: 8. CDR1 MNHEY and CDR2 SMNVEV were looked up in the germline V gene (reference sequence). This clonotype was seen a few times. Its antigen remains undetermined. No clone much larger than this one lies a single base away; base qualities are absent.

Libraries came from 5' RACE. The instrument was an Illumina HiSeq 2500. A second roughly 6 to 12 cycle PCR used a sample-barcoded 5' primer and a J-beta primer mix. Each TCR beta cDNA molecule received a unique molecular identifier from a template-switch 5' adaptor carrying 12 random nucleotides. At least 2.5 million CDR3-containing paired-end reads were obtained from each sample. The Mint cDNA synthesis kit, primed by a TRBC-specific oligonucleotide, was used to synthesize first-strand cDNA from all RNA. All cDNA was treated with uracil-DNA glycosylase and then went through a first 18-cycle PCR with the universal primers M1SS and BC2_uni_R. The paper's processing steps were these. For normalization, 1 million high-quality reads, each with a distinct molecular identifier, were randomly selected from each sample. Reads with shared molecular identifiers were discarded instead of being binned into consensus sequences. MiTCR, set to a Q25 quality threshold and the strictest error-elimination algorithm, was used for CDR3 identification, clonotype clustering and error correction. Lower-bound total TCR beta diversity was estimated with a nonparametric unseen species model using Euler transformation. The public reads were run again by TCRdb, first through fastp at Q25 and then through MiXCR, and only productive beta chains were kept. Merged by CDR3 protein, the rows form single entries marked with the most common genes and DNA. The V and J calls and clone size are TCRdb's, not the authors'. The sample table records around 1.5 million distinct CDR3 sequences; roughly 59% of these occur just once. Over 6.5% of the sample goes to the ten largest clones.

The sample taken for sequencing was blood. This clonotype originated in a young man in good health. Here the chain combines TRBV27 and TRBJ1-2; 8 junctional bases match TRBD1. The base sequence is TGTGCCAGCAGGGGCAGGGGGCCTTGGGGCTACACCTTC. It translates to CASRGRGPWGYTF.